Here is one T cell receptor (beta chain) with its context. The antigen remains unidentified. V lost 5 bases to trimming and J lost 3 bases, with 19 bases between them. Per germline, CDR1 SGHVS and CDR2 FNYEAQ. The CDR3 has 17 amino acids. TCRdb reanalysed the reads using MiXCR and keeps one entry per CDR3 protein. Among about 920,000 distinct CDR3 sequences listed, roughly a third were seen once. This entry belongs to a study of T cell repertoires in cytomegalovirus infection. Study in general: HLA-B-restricted CMV epitopes that are well studied, plus recently identified HLA-C-restricted ones, were used by the study. Signatures in public TCR beta sequences pointed to both CMV infection and matching HLA type. General observations from the study: HLA-C-restricted CMV-specific TCR beta clonotypes prevailed in the ex vivo response. Summed frequency of public TCR beta families distinguished CMV carriers with the relevant HLA.

This specimen consisted of cultured CD8+ T cells from PBMCs, obtained from culture after CMV antigen stimulation. The chain is built from TRBV7-6 and TRBJ2-2; no clear D. This sequence originates from a human donor in good health (CMV status not recorded). Some clones in this sample may be carry-over from other donors' samples. CDR3 nucleotides: TGTGCCAGCAGCCCATACCCACTGACACCATACACCGGGGAGCTGTTTTTT. It specifies CASSPYPLTPYTGELFF. The full variable domain, in which reference TRBV7-6 and TRBJ2-2 provide the parts outside the CDR3, is GAGVSQSPRYKVTKRGQDVALRCDPISGHVSLYWYRQALGQGPEFLTYFNYEAQQDKSGLPNDRFSAERPEGSISTLTIQRTEQRDSAMYRCASSPYPLTPYTGELFFGEGSRLTVL.